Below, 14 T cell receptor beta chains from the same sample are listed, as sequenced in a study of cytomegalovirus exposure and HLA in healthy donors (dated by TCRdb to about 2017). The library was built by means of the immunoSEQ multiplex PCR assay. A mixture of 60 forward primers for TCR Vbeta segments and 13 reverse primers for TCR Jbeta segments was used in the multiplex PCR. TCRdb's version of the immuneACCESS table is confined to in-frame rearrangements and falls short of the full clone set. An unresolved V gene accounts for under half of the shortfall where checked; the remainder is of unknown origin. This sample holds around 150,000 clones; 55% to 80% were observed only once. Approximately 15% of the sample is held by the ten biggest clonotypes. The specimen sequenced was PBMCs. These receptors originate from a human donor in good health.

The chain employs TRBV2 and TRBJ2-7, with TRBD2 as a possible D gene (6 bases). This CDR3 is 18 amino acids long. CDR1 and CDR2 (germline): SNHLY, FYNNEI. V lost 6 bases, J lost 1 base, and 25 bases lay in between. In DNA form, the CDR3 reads TGTGCCAGCAGAGCCACCCGGGTATTGCGGGACTTTTCCTACGAGCAGTACTTC. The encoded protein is CASRATRVLRDFSYEQYF.

Here the CDR3 reads CASSQTGLRETQYF. The CDR3 nucleotides are TGTGCCAGCAGCCAGACAGGGTTGAGAGAGACCCAGTACTTC. This chain uses TRBV9 with TRBJ2-5; 7 bases are shared with TRBD1. V lost 4 bases to trimming and J lost 4 bases; unmatched junction nucleotides: 7. CDR3 length: 14 residues. Per the germline V gene, CDR1 is SGDLS and CDR2 is YYNGEE.

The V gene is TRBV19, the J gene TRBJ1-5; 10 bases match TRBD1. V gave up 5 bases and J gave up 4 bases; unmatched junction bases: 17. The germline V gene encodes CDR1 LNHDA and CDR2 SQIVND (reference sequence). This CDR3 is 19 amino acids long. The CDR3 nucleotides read TGTGCCAGTAGTCCCGCTCGGGACAGGGGAGAGGCTTTTAATCAGCCCCAGCATTTT. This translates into CASSPARDRGEAFNQPQHF.

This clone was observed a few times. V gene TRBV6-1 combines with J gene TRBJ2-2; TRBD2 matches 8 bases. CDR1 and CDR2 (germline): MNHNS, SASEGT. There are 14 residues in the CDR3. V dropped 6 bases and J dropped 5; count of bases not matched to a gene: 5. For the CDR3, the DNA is TGTGCCAGCAGAAGAGCGGGAGAAACCGGGGAGCTGTTTTTT. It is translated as CASRRAGETGELFF.

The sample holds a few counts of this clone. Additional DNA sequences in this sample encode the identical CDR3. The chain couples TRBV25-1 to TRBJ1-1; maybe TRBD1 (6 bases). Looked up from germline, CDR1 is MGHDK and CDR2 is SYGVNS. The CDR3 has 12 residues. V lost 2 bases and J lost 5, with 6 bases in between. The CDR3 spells CASSEQGTEAFF. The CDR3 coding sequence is TGTGCCAGCAGTGAACAGGGGACTGAAGCTTTCTTT.

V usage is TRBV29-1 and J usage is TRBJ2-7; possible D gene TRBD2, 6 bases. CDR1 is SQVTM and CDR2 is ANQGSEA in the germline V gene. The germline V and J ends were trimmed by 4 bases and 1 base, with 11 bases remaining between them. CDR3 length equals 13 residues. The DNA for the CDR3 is TGCAGCGTTGCAGCGGGCCTATCCTACGAGCAGTACTTC. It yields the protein CSVAAGLSYEQYF.

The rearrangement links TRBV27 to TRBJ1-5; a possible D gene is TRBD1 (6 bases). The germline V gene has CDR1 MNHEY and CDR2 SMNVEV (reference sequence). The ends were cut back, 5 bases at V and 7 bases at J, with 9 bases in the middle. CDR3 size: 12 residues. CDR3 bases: TGTGCCAGCAGTCCCAGGGGCCAGCCCCAGCATTTT. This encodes CASSPRGQPQHF.

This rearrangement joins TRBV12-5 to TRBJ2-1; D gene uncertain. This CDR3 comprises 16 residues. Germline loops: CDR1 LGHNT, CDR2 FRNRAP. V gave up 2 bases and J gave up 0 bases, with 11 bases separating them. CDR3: CASGLNSQSSYNEQFF. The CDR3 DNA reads TGTGCTAGTGGTTTGAACAGCCAAAGCTCCTACAATGAGCAGTTCTTC.

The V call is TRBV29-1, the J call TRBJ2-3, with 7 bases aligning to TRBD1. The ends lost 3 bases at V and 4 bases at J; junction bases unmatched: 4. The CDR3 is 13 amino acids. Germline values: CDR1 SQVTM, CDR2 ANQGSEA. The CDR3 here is CSVEGQWADTQYF. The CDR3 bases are TGCAGCGTTGAGGGACAGTGGGCAGATACGCAGTATTTT.

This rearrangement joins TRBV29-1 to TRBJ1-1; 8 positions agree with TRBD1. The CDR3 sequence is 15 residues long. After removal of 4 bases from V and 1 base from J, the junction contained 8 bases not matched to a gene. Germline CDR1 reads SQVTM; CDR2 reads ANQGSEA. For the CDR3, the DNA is TGCAGCGTTGTGGTCAGGGGGCGCCGGAACACTGAAGCTTTCTTT. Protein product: CSVVVRGRRNTEAFF.

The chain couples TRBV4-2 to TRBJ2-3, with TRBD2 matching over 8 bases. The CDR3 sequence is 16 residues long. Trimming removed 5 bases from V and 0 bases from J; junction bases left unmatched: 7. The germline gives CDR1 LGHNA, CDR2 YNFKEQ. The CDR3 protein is CASSSRTSRSTDTQYF. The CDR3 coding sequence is TGTGCCAGCAGCTCCCGGACTAGCCGCAGCACAGATACGCAGTATTTT.

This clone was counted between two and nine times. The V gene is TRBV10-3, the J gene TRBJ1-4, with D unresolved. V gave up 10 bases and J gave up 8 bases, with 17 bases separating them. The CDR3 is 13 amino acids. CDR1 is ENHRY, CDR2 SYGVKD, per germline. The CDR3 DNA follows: TGTGCCACTCGACCCGCCGGGGAGGAAAAACTGTTTTTT. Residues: CATRPAGEEKLFF.

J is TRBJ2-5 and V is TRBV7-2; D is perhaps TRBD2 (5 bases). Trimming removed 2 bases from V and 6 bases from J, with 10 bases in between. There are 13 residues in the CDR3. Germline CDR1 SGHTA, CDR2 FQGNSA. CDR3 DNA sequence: TGTGCCAGCAGCTTATTTGAGGGCCAGACCCAGTACTTC. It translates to CASSLFEGQTQYF.

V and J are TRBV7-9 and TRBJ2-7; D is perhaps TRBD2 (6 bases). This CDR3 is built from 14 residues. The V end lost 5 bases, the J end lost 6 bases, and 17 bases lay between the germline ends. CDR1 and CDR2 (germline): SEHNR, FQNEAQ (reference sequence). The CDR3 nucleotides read TGTGCCAGCAGCCCGCCCTTACGGACTATCGAGCAGTACTTC. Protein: CASSPPLRTIEQYF. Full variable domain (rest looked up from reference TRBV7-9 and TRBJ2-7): DTGVSQNPRHKITKRGQNVTFRCDPISEHNRLYWYRQTLGQGPEFLTYFQNEAQLEKSRLLSDRFSAERPKGSFSTLEIQRTEQGDSAMYLCASSPPLRTIEQYFGPGTRLTVT.